This T cell receptor beta chain was identified in a study of early T cells in non-severe SARS-CoV-2 infection (dated by TCRdb to about 2021). Study-wide context: TCR sequencing used bulk RNA from unsorted whole blood, so alpha and beta chains could not be paired. Summary of the overall study and its limitations: VDJdb matching was skewed toward anti-spike CD8 responses and likely underestimated virus-specific expansions by missing private and CD4 specificities.

V drops 6 bases and J drops 4 bases, leaving 15 bases in between. From its cysteine to its phenylalanine, the CDR3 spans 14 amino acids. CDR3 DNA is the only sequence kept; it has 42 bases, read in frame from the first base. Sequences LGHNA (CDR1) and YNFKEQ (CDR2) are obtained from the germline V gene. This was a case-control study nested in a cohort of healthcare workers in London, UK, who had nasopharyngeal swab PCR tests and blood samples taken every week. Between 23 and 31 March 2020, the week of the UK lockdown, healthcare workers were enrolled and then followed up weekly for as long as 16 weeks. The receptor library was made with 5' RACE. The run used a NextSeq 500. Unique molecular identifiers were attached to individual cDNA molecules in the TCR library protocol so that sequencing error and PCR bias could be corrected. Sequencing covered both TCR alpha and beta chains, and within each sample the abundances of alpha and beta sequences were tightly co-correlated. The source study handled its data this way. Decombinator V4 was used to annotate TCR sequences for V gene, J gene and CDR3. TCRs were defined as expanded if a significant change between any two time points was detected under a Poisson model with p below 0.0001. Abundances of TCRs were expressed as counts per million after normalisation to the total number of TCRs sequenced in each sample. TRAV1-2 paired with TRAJ12, TRAJ20 or TRAJ33 defined MAIT TCRs, while TRAV10 paired with TRAJ18 defined iNKT TCRs. VDJdb, accessed 1 November 2021, was searched for CMV, EBV and SARS-CoV-2 annotated TCRs, excluding TCRs annotated for multiple antigens. The raw public data were reprocessed by TCRdb itself: fastp quality trimming at Q25, MiXCR clonotype calling, in-frame beta chains only. Entries that share a CDR3 protein sequence are merged under the most common genes and DNA. The V and J calls come from TCRdb's annotation, not from the publication. In this sample the table shows about 76,000 distinct CDR3 sequences, around a sixth of which occur a single time. The ten largest clones take up roughly 12% of the sample.

This clonotype appeared a few times. The specificity of this receptor is unknown. Per-nucleotide qualities are absent, and no much larger clonotype sits a single base away. The TCR comes from an adult who was a healthcare worker with PCR-confirmed SARS-CoV-2 infection or an uninfected control (not recorded which). The rearranged chain carries TRBV4-2 and TRBJ1-1; a tentative D match to TRBD1 spans 5 bases. The sequenced sample consisted of whole blood. The nucleotide sequence reads TGTGCCAGCAGTCTTGGTGAGAGGGGCACTGAAGCTTTCTTT. The encoded protein is CASSLGERGTEAFF.